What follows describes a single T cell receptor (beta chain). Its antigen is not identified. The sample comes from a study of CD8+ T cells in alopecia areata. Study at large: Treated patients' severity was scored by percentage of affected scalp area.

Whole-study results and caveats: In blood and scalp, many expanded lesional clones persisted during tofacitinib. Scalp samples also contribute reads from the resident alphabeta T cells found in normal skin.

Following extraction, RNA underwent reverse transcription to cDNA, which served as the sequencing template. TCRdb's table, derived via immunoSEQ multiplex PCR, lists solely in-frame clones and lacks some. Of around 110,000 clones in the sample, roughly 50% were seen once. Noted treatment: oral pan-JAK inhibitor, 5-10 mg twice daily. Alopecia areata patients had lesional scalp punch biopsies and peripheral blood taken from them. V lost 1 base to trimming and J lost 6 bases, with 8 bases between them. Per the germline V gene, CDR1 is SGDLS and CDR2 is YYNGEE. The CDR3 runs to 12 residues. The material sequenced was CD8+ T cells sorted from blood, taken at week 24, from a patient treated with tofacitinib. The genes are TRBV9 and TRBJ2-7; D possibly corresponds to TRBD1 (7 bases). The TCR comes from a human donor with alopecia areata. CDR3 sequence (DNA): TGTGCCAGCAGCGTACAGGGGGGCGAGCAGTACTTC. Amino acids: CASSVQGGEQYF.